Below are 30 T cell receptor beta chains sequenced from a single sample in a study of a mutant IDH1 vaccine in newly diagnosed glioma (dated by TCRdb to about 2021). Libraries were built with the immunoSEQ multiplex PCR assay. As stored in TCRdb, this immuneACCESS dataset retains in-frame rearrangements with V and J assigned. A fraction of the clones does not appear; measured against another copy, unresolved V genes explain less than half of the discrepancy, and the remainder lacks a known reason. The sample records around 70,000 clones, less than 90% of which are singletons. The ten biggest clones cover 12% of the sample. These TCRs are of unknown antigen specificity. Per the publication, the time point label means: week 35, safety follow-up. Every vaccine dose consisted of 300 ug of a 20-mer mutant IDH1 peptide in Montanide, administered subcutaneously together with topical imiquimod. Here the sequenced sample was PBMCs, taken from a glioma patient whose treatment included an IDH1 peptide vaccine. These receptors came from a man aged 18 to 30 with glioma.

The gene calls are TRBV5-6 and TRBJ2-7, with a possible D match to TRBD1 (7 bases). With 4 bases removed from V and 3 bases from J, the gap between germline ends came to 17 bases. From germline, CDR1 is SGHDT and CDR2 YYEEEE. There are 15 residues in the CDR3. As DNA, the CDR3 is TGTGCCAGCAGCCCCCCGCAGGGGGGCCACTACGAGCAGTACTTC. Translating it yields CASSPPQGGHYEQYF.

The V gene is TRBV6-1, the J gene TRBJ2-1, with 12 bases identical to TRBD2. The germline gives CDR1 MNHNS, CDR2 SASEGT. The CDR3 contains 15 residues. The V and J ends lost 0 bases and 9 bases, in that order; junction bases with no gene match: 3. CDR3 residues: CASSEALAGGGEQFF. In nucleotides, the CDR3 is TGTGCCAGCAGTGAAGCACTAGCGGGGGGAGGTGAGCAGTTCTTC.

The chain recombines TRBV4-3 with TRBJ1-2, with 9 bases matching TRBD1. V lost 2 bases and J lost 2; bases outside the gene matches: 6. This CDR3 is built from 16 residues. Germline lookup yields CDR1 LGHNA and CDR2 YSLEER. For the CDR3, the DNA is TGCGCCAGCAGCCAATTACCGGGACAGGGCAACTATGGCTACACCTTC. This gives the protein CASSQLPGQGNYGYTF.

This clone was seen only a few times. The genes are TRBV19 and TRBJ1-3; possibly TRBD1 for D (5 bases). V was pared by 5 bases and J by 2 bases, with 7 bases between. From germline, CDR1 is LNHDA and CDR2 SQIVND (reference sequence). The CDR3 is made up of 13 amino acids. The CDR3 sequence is CASSEQAGNTIYF. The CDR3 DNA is TGTGCCAGTAGTGAACAGGCTGGAAACACCATATATTTT.

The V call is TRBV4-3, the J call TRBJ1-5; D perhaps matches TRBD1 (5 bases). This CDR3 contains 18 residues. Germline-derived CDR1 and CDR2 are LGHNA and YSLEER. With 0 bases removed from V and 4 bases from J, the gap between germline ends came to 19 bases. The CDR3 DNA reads TGCGCCAGCAGCCAAGATCTTGACGGTTCAGGGTGGAATCAGCCCCAGCATTTT. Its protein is CASSQDLDGSGWNQPQHF.

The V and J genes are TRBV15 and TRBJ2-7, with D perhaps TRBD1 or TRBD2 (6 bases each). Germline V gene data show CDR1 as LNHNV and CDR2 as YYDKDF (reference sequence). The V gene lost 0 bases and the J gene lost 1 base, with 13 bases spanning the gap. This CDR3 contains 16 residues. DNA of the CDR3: TGTGCCACCAGCAGAGATGAAGGGGGGCCTTCCTACGAGCAGTACTTC. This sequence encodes CATSRDEGGPSYEQYF.

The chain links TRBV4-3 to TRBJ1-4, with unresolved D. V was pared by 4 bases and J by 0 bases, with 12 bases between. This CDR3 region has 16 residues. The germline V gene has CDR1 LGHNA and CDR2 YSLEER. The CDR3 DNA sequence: TGCGCCAGCAGCCTCAGCATTACTGCAACTAATGAAAAACTGTTTTTT. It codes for CASSLSITATNEKLFF.

CDR3 amino acids: CASSLRGGRETQYF. CDR3 nucleotide sequence: TGTGCCAGCAGCTTGAGGGGGGGGAGGGAGACCCAGTACTTC. The chain uses TRBV7-3 and TRBJ2-5; D is perhaps TRBD2 (7 bases). The CDR3 has 14 residues. Germline values: CDR1 SGHTA, CDR2 FQGTGA. V lost 3 bases and J 5 bases, leaving 13 bases between the germline ends.

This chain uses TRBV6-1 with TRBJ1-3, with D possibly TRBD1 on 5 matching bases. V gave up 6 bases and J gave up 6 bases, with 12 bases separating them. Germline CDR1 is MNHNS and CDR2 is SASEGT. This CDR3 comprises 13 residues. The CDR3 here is CASSRQLVNTIYF. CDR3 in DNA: TGTGCCAGCAGCAGACAGCTCGTAAACACCATATATTTT.

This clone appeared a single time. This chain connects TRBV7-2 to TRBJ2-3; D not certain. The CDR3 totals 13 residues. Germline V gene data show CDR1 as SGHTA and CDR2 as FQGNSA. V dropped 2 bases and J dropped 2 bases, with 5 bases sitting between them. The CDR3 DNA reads TGTGCCAGCAGCTTAATGCTCACAGATACGCAGTATTTT. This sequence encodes CASSLMLTDTQYF.

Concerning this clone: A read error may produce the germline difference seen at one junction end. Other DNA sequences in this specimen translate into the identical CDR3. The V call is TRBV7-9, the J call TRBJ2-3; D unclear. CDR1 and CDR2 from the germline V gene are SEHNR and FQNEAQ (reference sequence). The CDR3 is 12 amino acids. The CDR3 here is CASSFGTDTQYF. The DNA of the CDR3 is TGTGCCAGCAGCTTCGGCACGGATACGCAGTATTTT.

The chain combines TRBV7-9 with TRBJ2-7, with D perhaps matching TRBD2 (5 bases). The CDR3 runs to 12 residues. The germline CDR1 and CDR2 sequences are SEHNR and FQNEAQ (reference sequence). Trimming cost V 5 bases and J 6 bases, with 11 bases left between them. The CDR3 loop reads CASSPRGREQYF. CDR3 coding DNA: TGTGCCAGCAGCCCCCGAGGGCGCGAGCAGTACTTC.

The CDR3 nucleotides read TGTGCCAGCAGTTACTCTCGAGGGTTGCCTCAGCCCCAGCATTTT. Protein sequence: CASSYSRGLPQPQHF. The chain joins TRBV6-6 to TRBJ1-5; D ambiguous. In germline, CDR1 is MNHNY, CDR2 SVGAGI (reference sequence). The germline V and J ends were trimmed by 0 bases and 6 bases, with 12 bases remaining between them. The CDR3 contains 15 residues.

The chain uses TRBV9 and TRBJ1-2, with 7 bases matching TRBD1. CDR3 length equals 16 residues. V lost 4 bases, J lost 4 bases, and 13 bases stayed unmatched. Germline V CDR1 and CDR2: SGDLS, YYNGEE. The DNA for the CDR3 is TGTGCCAGCAGCCCTGACAGGGCCGAGCCAAGCTATGGCTACACCTTC. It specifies CASSPDRAEPSYGYTF. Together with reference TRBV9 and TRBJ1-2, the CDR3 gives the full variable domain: DSGVTQTPKHLITATGQRVTLRCSPRSGDLSVYWYQQSLDQGLQFLIQYYNGEERAKGNILERFSAQQFPDLHSELNLSSLELGDSALYFCASSPDRAEPSYGYTFGSGTRLTVV.

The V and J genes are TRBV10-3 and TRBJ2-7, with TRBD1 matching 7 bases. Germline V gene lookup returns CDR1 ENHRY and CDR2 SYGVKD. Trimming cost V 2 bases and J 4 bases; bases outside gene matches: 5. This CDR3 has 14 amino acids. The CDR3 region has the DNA TGTGCCATCAGTGAGCCGGGGACAGTGTACGAGCAGTACTTC. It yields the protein CAISEPGTVYEQYF.

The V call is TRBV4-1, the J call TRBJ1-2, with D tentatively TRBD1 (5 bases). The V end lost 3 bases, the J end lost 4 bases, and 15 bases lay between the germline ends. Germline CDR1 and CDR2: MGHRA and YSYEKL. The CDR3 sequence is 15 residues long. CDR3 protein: CASSQNWGTSYGYTF. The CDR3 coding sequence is TGCGCCAGCAGCCAGAATTGGGGCACCTCCTATGGCTACACCTTC.

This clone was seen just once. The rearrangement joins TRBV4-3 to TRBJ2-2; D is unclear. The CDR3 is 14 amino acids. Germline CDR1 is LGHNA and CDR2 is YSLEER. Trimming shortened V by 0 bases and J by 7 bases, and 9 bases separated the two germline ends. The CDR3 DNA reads TGCGCCAGCAGCCAAGATAACGGGTTCGGGGAGCTGTTTTTT. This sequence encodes CASSQDNGFGELFF.

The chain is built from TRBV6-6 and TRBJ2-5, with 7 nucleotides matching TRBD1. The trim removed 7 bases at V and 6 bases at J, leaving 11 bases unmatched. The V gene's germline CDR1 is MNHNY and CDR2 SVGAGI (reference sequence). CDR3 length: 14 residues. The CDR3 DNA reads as TGTGCCAGCACCCTAGGACAGGCCGCGCAGACCCAGTACTTC. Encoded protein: CASTLGQAAQTQYF.

The CDR3 loop is CASSPGEGYGYTF. The CDR3 coding sequence is TGTGCCAGCTCCCCAGGGGAGGGCTATGGCTACACCTTC. This chain uses TRBV18 with TRBJ1-2, with D tentatively TRBD1 (6 bases). Per the germline V gene, CDR1 is KGHSH and CDR2 is LQKENI. This CDR3 contains 13 residues. V was trimmed by 6 bases and J by 4 bases, leaving 12 bases between them.

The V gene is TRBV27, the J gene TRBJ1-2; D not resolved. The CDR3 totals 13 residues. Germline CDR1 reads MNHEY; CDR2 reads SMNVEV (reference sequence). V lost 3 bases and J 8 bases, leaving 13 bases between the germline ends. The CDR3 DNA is TGTGCCAGCAGTTTCGGGCCAACTAGGGGCTACACCTTC. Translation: CASSFGPTRGYTF.

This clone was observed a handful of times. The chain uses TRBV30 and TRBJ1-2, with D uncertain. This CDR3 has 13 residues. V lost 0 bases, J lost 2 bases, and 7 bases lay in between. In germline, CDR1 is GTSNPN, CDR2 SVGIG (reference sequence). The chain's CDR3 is CAWSVRSNYGYTF. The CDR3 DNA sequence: TGTGCCTGGAGTGTACGCAGCAACTATGGCTACACCTTC.

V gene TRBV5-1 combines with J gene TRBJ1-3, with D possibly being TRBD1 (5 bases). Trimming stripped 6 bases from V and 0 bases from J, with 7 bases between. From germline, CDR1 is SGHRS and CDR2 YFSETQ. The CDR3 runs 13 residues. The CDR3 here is CASTGTSGNTIYF. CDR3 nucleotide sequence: TGCGCCAGCACAGGGACCTCTGGAAACACCATATATTTT. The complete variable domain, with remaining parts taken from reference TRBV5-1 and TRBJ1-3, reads KAGVTQTPRYLIKTRGQQVTLSCSPISGHRSVSWYQQTPGQGLQFLFEYFSETQRNKGNFPGRFSGRQFSNSRSEMNVSTLELGDSALYLCASTGTSGNTIYFGEGSWLTVV.

The CDR3 DNA reads TGTGCCAGCAGCTTCGGGACTAGCGGGGGAACACGTAGCACAGATACGCAGTATTTT. Translation: CASSFGTSGGTRSTDTQYF. The V gene is TRBV5-4, the J gene TRBJ2-3; 14 positions match TRBD2. The J segment lost 0 bases and the V segment lost 2 bases, leaving 8 bases of the junction unmatched. The CDR3 runs 19 residues. Germline CDR1 SGHNT, CDR2 YYREEE (reference sequence).

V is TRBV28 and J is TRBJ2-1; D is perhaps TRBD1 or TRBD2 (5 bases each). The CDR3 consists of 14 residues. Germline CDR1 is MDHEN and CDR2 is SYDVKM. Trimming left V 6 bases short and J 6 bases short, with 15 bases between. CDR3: CASSPVGTINEQFF. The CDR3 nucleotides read TGTGCCAGCAGCCCCGTGGGGACGATCAATGAGCAGTTCTTC.

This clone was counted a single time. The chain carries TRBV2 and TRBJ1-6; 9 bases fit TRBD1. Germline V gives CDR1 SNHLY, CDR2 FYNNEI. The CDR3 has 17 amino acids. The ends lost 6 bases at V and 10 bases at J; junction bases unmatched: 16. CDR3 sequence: CASRKTTGQGWMSPLHF. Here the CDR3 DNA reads TGTGCCAGCAGAAAAACTACCGGACAGGGGTGGATGTCACCCCTCCACTTT.

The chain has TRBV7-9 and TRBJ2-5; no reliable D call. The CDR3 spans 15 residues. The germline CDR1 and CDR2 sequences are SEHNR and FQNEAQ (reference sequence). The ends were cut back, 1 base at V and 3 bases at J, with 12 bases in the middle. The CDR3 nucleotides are TGTGCCAGCAGCTTAGTCACCTACCCGAAAGAGACCCAGTACTTC. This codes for CASSLVTYPKETQYF.

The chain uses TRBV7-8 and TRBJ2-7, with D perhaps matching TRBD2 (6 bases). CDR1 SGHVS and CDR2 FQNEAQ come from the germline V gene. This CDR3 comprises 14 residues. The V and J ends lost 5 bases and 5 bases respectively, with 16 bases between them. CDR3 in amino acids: CASSPLGGFDEQYF. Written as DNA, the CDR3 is TGTGCCAGCAGCCCCCTCGGGGGATTCGACGAGCAGTACTTC.

The CDR3 DNA sequence: TGTGCCAGCAGTTACTCCAGGGAGGGTCAGCCCCAGCATTTT. It encodes CASSYSREGQPQHF. The chain couples TRBV6-5 to TRBJ1-5; TRBD1 might be the D (5 bases). CDR1 MNHEY and CDR2 SVGAGI come from the germline V gene. This CDR3 contains 14 residues. V lost 0 bases and J 6 bases, leaving 9 bases between the germline ends.

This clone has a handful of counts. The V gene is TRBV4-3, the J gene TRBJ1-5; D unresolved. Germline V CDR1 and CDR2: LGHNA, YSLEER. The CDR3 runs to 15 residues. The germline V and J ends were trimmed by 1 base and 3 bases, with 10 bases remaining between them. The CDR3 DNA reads TGCGCCAGCAGCCAAGTTGTAACAGCCAATCAGCCCCAGCATTTT. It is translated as CASSQVVTANQPQHF.

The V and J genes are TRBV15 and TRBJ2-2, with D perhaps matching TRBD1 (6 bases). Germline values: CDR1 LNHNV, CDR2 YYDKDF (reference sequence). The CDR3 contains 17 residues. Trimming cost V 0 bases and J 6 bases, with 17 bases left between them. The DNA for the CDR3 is TGTGCCACCAGCAGAGAGGTCCACAGGGAAGTTGCCGGGGAGCTGTTTTTT. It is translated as CATSREVHREVAGELFF.